This is a list of T cell receptor beta chains from one sample in a study of OX40 agonist ivuxolimab in advanced cancers. TCRdb keeps only in-frame clones here, not all; method: immunoSEQ multiplex PCR. The repertoire includes 80,000 to 85,000 clones, about 88% of them detected once, and around 6.6% sits in the top ten. Here the sequenced sample was CD4+ or CD8+ T cells sorted from blood, taken in a trial of the OX40 agonist ivuxolimab. The receptors come from an adult with an advanced solid tumor such as melanoma, head and neck, liver or kidney cancer. The CDR3 runs from the conserved cysteine through the conserved F or W. The D gene is left open where the match is weak. Size values are once, few and many counts, or a class for expanded clones, and some rows have none.

>TRBJ1-2|once|-|TRBV7-9
CASSLGSIPNYGYTF
TGTGCCAGCAGTCTGGGATCTATACCTAACTATGGCTACACCTTC
>TRBJ2-5|-|-|TRBV15
CATSVTHQETQYF
TGTGCCACCAGCGTGACTCATCAAGAGACCCAGTACTTC
>TRBJ1-3|-|-|TRBV4-1
CASSLRRGEGVRVNTIYF
TGCGCCAGCAGCCTTCGCCGGGGGGAAGGGGTGCGTGTAAACACCATATATTTT
>TRBJ1-5|-|-|TRBV6-6
CASSQAGGNQPQHF
TGTGCCAGTTCCCAGGCGGGAGGCAATCAGCCCCAGCATTTT
>TRBJ2-7|-|-|TRBV30
CAWSVHRVVSYEQYF
TGTGCCTGGAGTGTACACAGGGTGGTCTCCTACGAGCAGTACTTC
>TRBJ1-4|-|TRBD1|TRBV28
CASSLPGQGSEKLFF
TGTGCCAGCAGTTTACCGGGACAGGGTAGTGAAAAACTGTTTTTT
>TRBJ1-5|few|TRBD1|TRBV19
CASSESTGGYQPQHF
TGTGCCAGTAGTGAGTCCACAGGGGGTTACCAGCCCCAGCATTTT
>TRBJ2-5|-|TRBD2|TRBV5-1
CASSRLAGNQETQYF
TGCGCCAGCAGCCGACTAGCGGGGAACCAAGAGACCCAGTACTTC
>TRBJ2-2|-|-|TRBV7-7
CASSSFSNTGELFF
TGTGCTAGCAGCTCATTCTCGAACACCGGGGAGCTGTTTTTT
>TRBJ2-3|-|TRBD1|TRBV2
CASSSQGAPTDTQYF
TGTGCCAGCAGTTCTCAGGGGGCGCCCACAGATACGCAGTATTTT
>TRBJ2-3|-|-|TRBV11-2
CASSSIGASTDTQYF
TGTGCCAGCAGCTCCATCGGGGCAAGCACAGATACGCAGTATTTT
>TRBJ2-7|once|-|TRBV28
CASSFRQKLDEQYF
TGTGCCAGCAGTTTCCGACAGAAATTAGACGAGCAGTACTTC
>TRBJ2-1|few|-|TRBV7-2
CASSLSAGSTEQFF
TGTGCCAGCAGCTTATCTGCAGGGAGTACTGAGCAGTTCTTC
>TRBJ2-4|-|-|TRBV2
CASTENPQGAKNIQYF
TGTGCCAGCACCGAGAACCCCCAGGGGGCCAAAAACATTCAGTACTTC
>TRBJ2-1|-|TRBD2|TRBV27
CASSLKPPGRGDNEQFF
TGTGCCAGCAGTCTTAAACCCCCCGGGAGGGGGGACAATGAGCAGTTCTTC
>TRBJ2-3|-|TRBD1|TRBV7-9
CASSPRTGGRNTQYF
TGTGCCAGCAGCCCCAGGACAGGGGGCAGGAATACGCAGTATTTT
>TRBJ1-3|-|-|TRBV19
CASSALRADSGNTIYF
TGTGCCAGTAGTGCCCTCCGGGCGGACTCTGGAAACACCATATATTTT
>TRBJ1-5|-|TRBD1|TRBV2
CASTGTGGDQPQHF
TGTGCCAGCACCGGGACAGGGGGCGATCAGCCCCAGCATTTT
>TRBJ1-5|-|-|TRBV5-5
CASSWGNGNQPQHF
TGTGCCAGCAGCTGGGGGAATGGCAATCAGCCCCAGCATTTT
>TRBJ1-1|once|-|TRBV10-3
CAISERLNTEAFF
TGTGCCATCAGTGAACGGTTGAACACTGAAGCTTTCTTT
>TRBJ1-2|-|-|TRBV27
CASSSTGRGYGYTF
TGTGCCAGCAGTTCCACAGGGAGAGGGTATGGCTACACCTTC
>TRBJ1-2|-|TRBD1|TRBV11-2
CASSLGTGDGYTF
TGTGCCAGCAGCTTAGGGACAGGGGACGGCTACACCTTC
>TRBJ1-5|-|-|TRBV30
CAWSVGSQGGNQPQHF
TGTGCCTGGAGTGTAGGTAGCCAGGGTGGAAATCAGCCCCAGCATTTT
>TRBJ2-1|once|-|TRBV2
CASSAEGQGYNEQFF
TGTGCCAGCAGCGCCGAGGGGCAAGGGTACAATGAGCAGTTCTTC
>TRBJ2-2|-|-|TRBV6-6
CASSDRPLGTGELFF
TGTGCCAGCAGCGACAGGCCGCTCGGCACCGGGGAGCTGTTTTTT
>TRBJ2-5|-|-|TRBV23-1
CASSTGPQETQYF
TGCGCCAGCAGTACCGGGCCTCAAGAGACCCAGTACTTC
>TRBJ1-5|-|-|TRBV4-1
CASSHGRHSNQPQHF
TGCGCCAGCAGCCACGGCAGACATAGCAATCAGCCCCAGCATTTT
>TRBJ2-6|-|TRBD1|TRBV5-1
CASNSGQGSSGANVLTF
TGCGCCAGCAACTCAGGACAGGGAAGCTCTGGGGCCAACGTCCTGACTTTC
>TRBJ2-2|-|-|TRBV13
CASSTPTGGGTGELFF
TGTGCCAGCAGCACCCCGACAGGTGGAGGTACCGGGGAGCTGTTTTTT
>TRBJ2-5|-|-|TRBV2
CASSGRAGPRRETQYF
TGTGCCAGCAGTGGGCGCGCGGGCCCAAGGCGAGAGACCCAGTACTTC
>TRBJ2-3|once|TRBD2|TRBV5-4
CASSFSSGGAGGTDTQYF
TGTGCCAGCAGCTTTTCAAGCGGGGGGGCCGGGGGGACAGATACGCAGTATTTT
>TRBJ2-5|-|-|TRBV27
CASSPGREFLQETQYF
TGTGCCAGCAGCCCCGGCCGTGAATTCCTCCAAGAGACCCAGTACTTC
>TRBJ1-6|-|TRBD1|TRBV5-1
CASSQGQGSSPLHF
TGCGCCAGCAGCCAAGGACAGGGCAGTTCACCCCTCCACTTT
>TRBJ2-2|-|TRBD2|TRBV5-4
CASSSLAGVNTGELFF
TGTGCCAGCAGCTCCCTAGCGGGGGTAAACACCGGGGAGCTGTTTTTT
>TRBJ2-3|-|-|TRBV5-4
CASSSLDHRTVFADTQYF
TGTGCCAGCAGCTCCCTCGACCACAGGACCGTCTTCGCAGATACGCAGTATTTT
>TRBJ1-2|few|TRBD1|TRBV19
CASSPVDRVYGYTF
TGTGCCAGTAGTCCCGTCGACAGGGTCTATGGCTACACCTTC
>TRBJ1-5|few|-|TRBV2
CASSADLSNQPQHF
TGTGCCAGCAGTGCGGACCTTAGCAATCAGCCCCAGCATTTT
>TRBJ2-2|-|TRBD2|TRBV4-3
CASSQESSGWNTGELFF
TGCGCCAGCAGCCAAGAATCTAGCGGGTGGAACACCGGGGAGCTGTTTTTT
>TRBJ2-4|few|-|TRBV4-2
CASSQGGHTGTDIQYF
TGTGCCAGCAGCCAAGGGGGACATACAGGCACGGACATTCAGTACTTC
>TRBJ2-7|-|TRBD1|TRBV6-1
CASRDRQGNYEQYF
TGTGCCAGCAGGGATAGACAGGGGAACTACGAGCAGTACTTC
>TRBJ1-5|-|-|TRBV2
CASNKGNQPQHF
TGTGCCAGCAATAAGGGAAATCAGCCCCAGCATTTT
>TRBJ2-7|-|-|TRBV4-2
CASSQEGAREPSWEQYF
TGTGCCAGCAGCCAAGAAGGAGCCAGGGAACCCTCTTGGGAGCAGTACTTC
>TRBJ1-1|-|-|TRBV6-1
CAGDGENTEAFF
TGTGCCGGTGACGGTGAGAACACTGAAGCTTTCTTT
>TRBJ2-1|-|-|TRBV19
CASSPPGTSYNEQFF
TGTGCCAGTAGTCCCCCGGGAACCTCTTACAATGAGCAGTTCTTC
>TRBJ2-1|-|-|TRBV4-1
CASSRSEGNEQFF
TGCGCCAGCAGCCGATCAGAGGGGAATGAGCAGTTCTTC
>TRBJ1-1|-|TRBD1|TRBV6-5
CASSSDRAPSREAFF
TGTGCCAGCAGTTCTGACAGGGCGCCGTCCCGTGAAGCTTTCTTT
>TRBJ2-7|-|-|TRBV7-9
CASSFGAGHRNYEQYF
TGTGCCAGCAGCTTTGGGGCGGGACATAGGAACTACGAGCAGTACTTC
>TRBJ2-4|-|-|TRBV10-3
CAISDPGAAKNIQYF
TGTGCCATCAGTGACCCGGGTGCAGCCAAAAACATTCAGTACTTC
>TRBJ2-1|-|TRBD2|TRBV10-3
CAISESGLANSYEQFF
TGTGCCATCAGTGAGTCGGGACTAGCGAATTCTTACGAGCAGTTCTTC
>TRBJ1-3|-|-|TRBV7-3
CASSQENTLSGNTIYF
TGCGCCAGCAGCCAAGAGAACACCCTCTCTGGAAACACCATATATTTT
>TRBJ2-1|-|-|TRBV15
CATSRDRNAQFF
TGTGCCACCAGCAGAGATCGGAATGCGCAGTTCTTC
>TRBJ2-1|-|TRBD2|TRBV4-2
CASSQGLAGGRLYNEQFF
TGTGCCAGCAGCCAAGGGCTAGCGGGAGGACGTCTCTACAATGAGCAGTTCTTC
>TRBJ2-1|-|-|TRBV21-1
CASSKGRRNGRVRYEQFF
TGTGCCAGCAGCAAAGGAAGACGAAACGGGAGGGTAAGGTATGAGCAGTTCTTC
>TRBJ1-5|-|TRBD1|TRBV28
CASSPTGGIQPQHF
TGTGCCAGCAGCCCGACAGGGGGCATTCAGCCCCAGCATTTT
>TRBJ2-2|-|-|TRBV12-5
CASGLSYGELFF
TGTGCTAGTGGTTTGTCCTACGGGGAGCTGTTTTTT
>TRBJ1-1|-|-|TRBV20-1
CSAQGPTEAFF
TGCAGTGCTCAGGGTCCCACTGAAGCTTTCTTT
>TRBJ2-6|-|-|TRBV27
CASKFMDSSGANVLTF
TGTGCCAGCAAGTTCATGGACAGCTCTGGGGCCAACGTCCTGACTTTC